The clone carrying this T cell receptor beta chain was seen a handful of times. Antigen specificity is unknown. Using unique molecular identifiers, the investigators prepared the TCRbeta library. TCRdb called the PCR reads again in MiXCR, with one record for every CDR3 protein. Of 200,000 or so distinct CDR3 sequences in the sample, about 6% were seen once. These data originate in a study of T-cell reconstitution after alpha-beta-depleted transplantation in children. The CDR3 spans 16 residues. V lost 0 bases and J lost 0; bases outside the gene matches: 5. Germline values: CDR1 SGHRS, CDR2 YFSETQ. Overall study findings and caveats: The origin of alpha-beta T cells about two months after transplant was reportedly several hundred expanded graft clones. The authors attributed T-cell counts and diversity one year after transplant mostly to newly produced T cells.

V and J are TRBV5-1 and TRBJ1-2; 7 bases map to TRBD1. The receptor comes from a girl less than two years old with combined immunodeficiency, due to receive a stem cell transplant. Sequencing was performed on PBMCs, taken before TCRalphabeta/CD19-depleted stem cell transplant. CDR3 loop: CASSLGDRLPNYGYTF. CDR3 sequence (DNA): TGCGCCAGCAGCTTGGGGGACAGACTTCCTAACTATGGCTACACCTTC.